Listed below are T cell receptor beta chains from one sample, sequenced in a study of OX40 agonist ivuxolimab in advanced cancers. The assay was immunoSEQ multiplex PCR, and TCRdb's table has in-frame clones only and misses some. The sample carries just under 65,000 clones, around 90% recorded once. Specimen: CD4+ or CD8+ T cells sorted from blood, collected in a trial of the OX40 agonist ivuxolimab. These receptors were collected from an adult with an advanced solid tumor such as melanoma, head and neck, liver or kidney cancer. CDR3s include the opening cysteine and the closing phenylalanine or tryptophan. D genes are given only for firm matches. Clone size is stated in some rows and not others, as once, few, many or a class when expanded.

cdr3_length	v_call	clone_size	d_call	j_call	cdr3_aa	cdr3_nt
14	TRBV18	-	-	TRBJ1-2	CASSPTTTNYGYTF	TGTGCCAGCTCACCAACTACCACTAACTATGGCTACACCTTC
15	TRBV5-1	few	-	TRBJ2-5	CASSLEAQGPETQYF	TGCGCCAGCAGCTTGGAGGCACAGGGTCCTGAGACCCAGTACTTC
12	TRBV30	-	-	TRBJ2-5	CAWSRARETQYF	TGTGCCTGGAGTAGGGCGAGAGAGACCCAGTACTTC
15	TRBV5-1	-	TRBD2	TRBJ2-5	CASNLGLAGQETQYF	TGCGCCAGCAACCTCGGACTAGCGGGACAAGAGACCCAGTACTTC
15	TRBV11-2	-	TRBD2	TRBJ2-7	CASSLGTSGSHEQYF	TGTGCCAGCAGCTTAGGGACTAGCGGGAGCCACGAGCAGTACTTC
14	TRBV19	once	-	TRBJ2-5	CASSIGPEAETQYF	TGTGCCAGTAGTATAGGTCCGGAGGCGGAGACCCAGTACTTC
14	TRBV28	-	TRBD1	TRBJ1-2	CASSGGDRGRGYTF	TGTGCCAGCAGTGGAGGGGACAGGGGGCGAGGCTACACCTTC
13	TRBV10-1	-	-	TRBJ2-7	CASFGFFSYEQYF	TGCGCCAGCTTCGGCTTTTTCTCCTACGAGCAGTACTTC
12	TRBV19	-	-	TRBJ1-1	CASSIGFTEAFF	TGTGCCAGTAGTATAGGGTTTACTGAAGCTTTCTTT
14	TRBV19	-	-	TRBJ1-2	CASSSGASNYGYTF	TGTGCCAGTAGTAGTGGGGCTTCGAACTATGGCTACACCTTC
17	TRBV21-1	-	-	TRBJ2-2	CASRSRTPKGNTGELFF	TGTGCCAGCAGGTCCAGAACACCCAAAGGTAACACCGGGGAGCTGTTTTTT
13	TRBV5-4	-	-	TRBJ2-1	CASSTTGSNEQFF	TGTGCCAGCAGCACCACAGGTTCTAATGAGCAGTTCTTC
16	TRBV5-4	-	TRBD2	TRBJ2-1	CASSAPGLAVYNEQFF	TGTGCCAGCAGCGCGCCGGGACTAGCGGTCTACAATGAGCAGTTCTTC
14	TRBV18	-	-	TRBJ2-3	CASSPQGLADTQYF	TGTGCCAGCTCACCACAGGGGTTGGCAGATACGCAGTATTTT
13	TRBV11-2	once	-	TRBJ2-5	CASRTGPKETQYF	TGTGCCAGCAGGACCGGGCCTAAAGAGACCCAGTACTTC
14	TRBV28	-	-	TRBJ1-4	CASSLASANEKLFF	TGTGCCAGCAGTTTAGCCTCGGCTAATGAAAAACTGTTTTTT
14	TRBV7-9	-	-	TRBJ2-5	CASTGSNRGETQYF	TGTGCCAGCACTGGATCGAACCGTGGGGAGACCCAGTACTTC
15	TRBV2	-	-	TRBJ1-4	CASITRASTNEKLFF	TGTGCCAGCATTACAAGGGCCTCAACTAATGAAAAACTGTTTTTT
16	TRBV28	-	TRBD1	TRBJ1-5	CASRSGTGGVSQPQHF	TGTGCCAGCAGATCCGGGACAGGGGGCGTCAGTCAGCCCCAGCATTTT
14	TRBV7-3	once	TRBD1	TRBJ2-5	CASSSTGGAETQYF	TGTGCCAGCAGCTCGACAGGGGGCGCGGAGACCCAGTACTTC
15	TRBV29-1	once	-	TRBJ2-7	CSVGPPGVGSYEQYF	TGCAGCGTTGGTCCCCCCGGGGTCGGGAGCTACGAGCAGTACTTC
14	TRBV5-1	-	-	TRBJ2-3	CASSWASPTDTQYF	TGCGCCAGCAGCTGGGCTAGCCCCACAGATACGCAGTATTTT
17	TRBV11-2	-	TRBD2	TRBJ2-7	CASSLRRSGSTLREQYF	TGTGCCAGCAGCTTACGTCGTAGCGGGAGTACCCTACGGGAGCAGTACTTC
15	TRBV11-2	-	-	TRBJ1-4	CASSLNFPTNEKLFF	TGTGCCAGCAGCTTAAACTTTCCAACTAATGAAAAACTGTTTTTT
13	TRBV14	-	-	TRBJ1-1	CASSVTANTEAFF	TGTGCCAGCAGCGTCACAGCGAACACTGAAGCTTTCTTT
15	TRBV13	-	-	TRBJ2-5	CASSLGRPLGKTQYF	TGTGCCAGCAGCTTAGGACGCCCACTGGGGAAGACCCAGTACTTC
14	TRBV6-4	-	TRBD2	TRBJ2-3	CASSALAGADTQYF	TGTGCCAGCAGTGCCCTAGCGGGAGCAGATACGCAGTATTTT
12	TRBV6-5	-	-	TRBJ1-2	CASSTPKGGYTF	TGTGCCAGCAGTACCCCGAAAGGGGGCTACACCTTC
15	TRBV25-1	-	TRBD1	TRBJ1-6	CASSQPGQGNSPLHF	TGTGCCAGCAGTCAACCGGGACAGGGTAATTCACCCCTCCACTTT
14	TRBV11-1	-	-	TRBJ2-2	CASSPVGRTGELFF	TGTGCCAGCAGTCCTGTTGGCCGGACCGGGGAGCTGTTTTTT
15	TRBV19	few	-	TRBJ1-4	CASSSQGFLNEKLFF	TGTGCCAGTAGTTCGCAGGGCTTTCTGAATGAAAAACTGTTTTTT
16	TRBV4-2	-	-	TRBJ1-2	CASSPTVERELYSYTF	TGTGCCAGCAGCCCCACCGTAGAGCGGGAGCTCTATAGCTACACCTTC
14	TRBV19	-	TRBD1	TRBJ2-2	CASSGQGAAGELFF	TGTGCCAGTAGTGGGCAGGGGGCGGCCGGGGAGCTGTTTTTT
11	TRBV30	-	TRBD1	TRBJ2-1	CAWRETGEQFF	TGTGCCTGGAGAGAGACAGGGGAGCAGTTCTTC